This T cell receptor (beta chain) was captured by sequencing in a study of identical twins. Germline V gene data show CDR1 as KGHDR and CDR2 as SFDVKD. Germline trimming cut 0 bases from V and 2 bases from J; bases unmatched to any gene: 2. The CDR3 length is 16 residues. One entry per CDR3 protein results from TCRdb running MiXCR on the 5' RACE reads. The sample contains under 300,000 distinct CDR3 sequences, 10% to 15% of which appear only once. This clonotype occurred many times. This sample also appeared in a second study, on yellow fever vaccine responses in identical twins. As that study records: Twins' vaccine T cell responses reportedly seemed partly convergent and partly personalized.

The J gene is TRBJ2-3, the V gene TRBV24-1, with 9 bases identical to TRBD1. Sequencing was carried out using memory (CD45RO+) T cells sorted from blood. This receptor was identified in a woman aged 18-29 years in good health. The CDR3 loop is CATSDLGTGNTDTQYF. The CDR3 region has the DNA TGTGCCACCAGTGATTTGGGGACAGGGAACACAGATACGCAGTATTTT.